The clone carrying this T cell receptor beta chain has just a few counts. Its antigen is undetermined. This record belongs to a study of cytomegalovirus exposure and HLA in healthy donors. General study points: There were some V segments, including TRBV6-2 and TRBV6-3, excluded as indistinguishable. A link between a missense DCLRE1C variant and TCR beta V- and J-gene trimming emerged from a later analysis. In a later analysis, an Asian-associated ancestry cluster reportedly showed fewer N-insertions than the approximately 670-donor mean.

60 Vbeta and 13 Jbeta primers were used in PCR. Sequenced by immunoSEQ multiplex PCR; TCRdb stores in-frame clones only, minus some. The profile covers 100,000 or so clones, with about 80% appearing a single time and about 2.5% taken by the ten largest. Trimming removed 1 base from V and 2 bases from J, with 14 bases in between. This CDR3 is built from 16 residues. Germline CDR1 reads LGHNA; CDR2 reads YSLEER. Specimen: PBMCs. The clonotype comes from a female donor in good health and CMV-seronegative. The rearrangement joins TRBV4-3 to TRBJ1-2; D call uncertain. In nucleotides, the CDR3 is TGCGCCAGCAGCCAAGGGATGGAGCAGCGAAACTATGGCTACACCTTC. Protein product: CASSQGMEQRNYGYTF.